This T cell receptor (beta chain) was recovered during a study of cytomegalovirus exposure and HLA in healthy donors. Study-level points and caveats: TCR beta sequences reportedly predicted most subjects' HLA-A and HLA-B alleles accurately. Specificity of a few CMV-associated chains for CMV antigens was verified in vitro.

Researchers ran the PCR with 60 Vbeta and 13 Jbeta primers. The table came from immunoSEQ multiplex PCR; TCRdb's copy has only in-frame clones and leaves some out. Here the sample spans around 200,000 clones, roughly 75% being singletons. Germline CDR1 is SNHLY and CDR2 is FYNNEI. The CDR3 totals 14 residues. The V and J ends lost 8 bases and 5 bases respectively, with 17 bases between them. Turning to this clone: Its antigen is unidentified.

The chain combines TRBV2 with TRBJ2-3, with a possible D match to TRBD2 (5 bases). This TCR was recovered from a man aged 25-40 years in good health and CMV-seropositive. The specimen sequenced was PBMCs. CDR3 coding DNA: TGTGCCAGCTCCCCCCGAGGGCGCGGAGATACGCAGTATTTT. This gives the protein CASSPRGRGDTQYF.